The 15 T cell receptor beta chains presented below share a single source sample, sequenced in a study of cytomegalovirus exposure and HLA in healthy donors. A multiplex PCR was run with 60 Vbeta primers and 13 Jbeta primers. Generated by immunoSEQ multiplex PCR, the TCRdb table keeps only in-frame clones and is missing some. The data show tens of thousands of clones, with approximately 80% seen just once and approximately 5.9% held by the top ten. Material: PBMCs. These receptors came from a male donor in good health and CMV-seronegative.

This clone was recorded only once. The V gene is TRBV19, the J gene TRBJ1-6, with no clear D. Germline assignment: CDR1 LNHDA and CDR2 SQIVND (reference sequence). The CDR3 spans 13 residues. The ends were cut back, 3 bases at V and 10 bases at J, with 10 bases in the middle. CDR3: CASSIEELSPLHF. Written as DNA, the CDR3 is TGTGCCAGTAGTATTGAGGAGCTCTCACCCCTCCACTTT.

The chain uses TRBV5-4 and TRBJ1-1; TRBD1 matches at 8 bases. The trim removed 4 bases at V and 3 bases at J, leaving 14 bases unmatched. The CDR3 spans 17 residues. CDR1 and CDR2 from the germline V gene are SGHNT and YYREEE (reference sequence). The CDR3 loop is CASSKDPGGARYTEAFF. The CDR3 DNA reads as TGTGCCAGCAGCAAAGACCCAGGGGGCGCGAGGTACACTGAAGCTTTCTTT.

The chain couples TRBV1 to TRBJ1-1; the listed D gene, TRBD1, was not tested against the DNA. TRBV1 is deemed a pseudogene. This CDR3 comprises 16 residues. CDR3 sequence (DNA): TGCACCAGCAGCCAGGGACAGGCGGTCATGAACACTGAAGCTTTCTTT. It is translated as CTSSQGQAVMNTEAFF.

The chain carries TRBV15 and TRBJ2-5, with D unclear. Per germline, CDR1 LNHNV and CDR2 YYDKDF (reference sequence). The CDR3 runs 13 residues. V was pared by 1 base and J by 5 bases, with 8 bases between. CDR3 sequence (DNA): TGTGCCACCAGCAGAGTACAGACGGAGACCCAGTACTTC. Translation gives CATSRVQTETQYF.

This clone was seen only a few times. V usage is TRBV19 and J usage is TRBJ2-2; 12 bases are a match to TRBD2. This CDR3 spans 17 amino acids. Germline CDR1 is LNHDA and CDR2 is SQIVND (reference sequence). Trimming cost V 6 bases and J 4 bases; bases outside gene matches: 9. The CDR3 coding sequence is TGTGCCAGTAGCGACCTACTAGCGGGGGGCCTCACCGGGGAGCTGTTTTTT. Translated: CASSDLLAGGLTGELFF.

This chain joins TRBV29-1 and TRBJ1-2; a weak D match, TRBD1 (5 bases). Trimming left V 7 bases short and J 2 bases short, with 20 bases between. This CDR3 has 15 residues. Germline CDR1 and CDR2: SQVTM and ANQGSEA. CDR3 loop: CSAARGGAANYGYTF. In DNA, the CDR3 is TGCAGCGCCGCCCGCGGGGGAGCAGCCAACTATGGCTACACCTTC.

CDR3 in DNA: TGTGCCAGTCTTCACTTAGGGGATCAGCCCCAGCATTTT. It translates to CASLHLGDQPQHF. This chain connects TRBV6-4 to TRBJ1-5; perhaps TRBD1 as D (5 bases). Trimming cost V 9 bases and J 5 bases, with 14 bases left between them. The CDR3 sequence is 13 residues long. The V gene's germline CDR1 is MRHNA and CDR2 SNTAGT.

This chain connects TRBV19 to TRBJ1-5; 8 bases agree with TRBD1. The CDR3 runs 15 residues. Germline values: CDR1 LNHDA, CDR2 SQIVND (reference sequence). V lost 6 bases, J lost 3 bases, and 7 bases stayed unmatched. The CDR3 DNA follows: TGTGCCAGTAGGACCGACAGGGGACACAATCAGCCCCAGCATTTT. It codes for CASRTDRGHNQPQHF. Full variable domain (missing parts from reference TRBV19 and TRBJ1-5): DGGITQSPKYLFRKEGQNVTLSCEQNLNHDAMYWYRQDPGQGLRLIYYSQIVNDFQKGDIAEGYSVSREKKESFPLTVTSAQKNPTAFYLCASRTDRGHNQPQHFGDGTRLSIL.

This clone was seen a few times. The chain links TRBV7-2 to TRBJ1-5, with a weak D call TRBD1 (5 bases). From germline, CDR1 is SGHTA and CDR2 FQGNSA. The CDR3 is 14 amino acids. Trimming removed 2 bases at V and 4 bases at J, with 9 bases between. CDR3: CASSLLPGNQPQHF. As DNA, the CDR3 is TGTGCCAGCAGCTTACTTCCAGGGAATCAGCCCCAGCATTTT.

The chain joins TRBV11-3 to TRBJ1-1; possibly TRBD1 for D (5 bases). Trimming took 0 bases from V and 7 from J, leaving 6 bases between them. The CDR3 is made up of 12 amino acids. CDR1 SGHNT and CDR2 YENEEA come from the germline V gene. This CDR3 is CASSLEGGEAFF. DNA for the CDR3: TGTGCCAGCAGCTTAGAGGGGGGTGAAGCTTTCTTT.

The gene calls are TRBV7-6 and TRBJ1-4, with unresolved D. Trimming stripped 0 bases from V and 0 bases from J, with 5 bases between. Germline CDR1 and CDR2: SGHVS and FNYEAQ. The CDR3 has 15 amino acids. CDR3 nucleotide sequence: TGTGCCAGCAGCTTAGCCCTAGCAACTAATGAAAAACTGTTTTTT. Protein sequence: CASSLALATNEKLFF.

The chain combines TRBV7-2 with TRBJ1-2, with 8 nucleotides matching TRBD1. CDR3 length: 14 residues. Per the germline V gene, CDR1 is SGHTA and CDR2 is FQGNSA. Unmatched junction bases numbered 9, after V lost 8 bases and J lost 4 bases. The CDR3 nucleotides read TGTGCCAGCGGCCCACCGGGACAGGTCTATGGCTACACCTTC. Translating it yields CASGPPGQVYGYTF.

V gene TRBV4-1 combines with J gene TRBJ1-5; maybe TRBD1 (6 bases). This CDR3 region has 14 residues. The germline V and J ends were trimmed by 4 bases and 2 bases, with 9 bases remaining between them. Germline-derived CDR1 and CDR2 are MGHRA and YSYEKL. CDR3 sequence: CASSLNRGNQPQHF. Here the CDR3 DNA reads TGCGCCAGCAGCCTTAACAGGGGCAATCAGCCCCAGCATTTT.

This chain uses TRBV2 with TRBJ2-7; maybe TRBD1 (6 bases). CDR3 size: 13 residues. V gave up 8 bases and J gave up 6 bases, with 17 bases separating them. Looked up from germline, CDR1 is SNHLY and CDR2 is FYNNEI. CDR3 bases: TGTGCCAGCGCGGCAGGGGTGCTCCCCGAGCAGTACTTC. Translation gives CASAAGVLPEQYF.

This clone was seen a handful of times. V usage is TRBV4-1 and J usage is TRBJ1-5; D is ambiguous. Germline assignment: CDR1 MGHRA and CDR2 YSYEKL. The V and J ends lost 1 base and 5 bases respectively, with 6 bases between them. The CDR3 extends over 13 amino acids. CDR3 DNA: TGCGCCAGCAGCCAAGTCGGGGATCAGCCCCAGCATTTT. It specifies CASSQVGDQPQHF.